This paragraph covers one T cell receptor (beta chain) sequence. The sample is drawn from a study of tumor-infiltrating lymphocytes in localized non-small cell lung cancer. Study information: Resected tumor was paired with non-adjacent uninvolved lung from the same patient.

The data were produced by immunoSEQ multiplex PCR, yet TCRdb's version contains in-frame clones alone and is incomplete. The sample lists roughly 12,000 clones, 84% occurring once. Germline CDR1 is SGHDT and CDR2 is YYEEEE. This CDR3 has 16 residues. V was clipped by 1 base and J by 0 bases, with 11 bases between them. The source of this sequence is a human donor with non-small cell lung cancer. The chain has TRBV5-6 and TRBJ1-3; no reliable D call. Sequencing was performed on lung tumor tissue. The DNA of the CDR3 is TGTGCCAGCAGCTTGACTACAAGAAGCTCTGGAAACACCATATATTTT. This translates into CASSLTTRSSGNTIYF.